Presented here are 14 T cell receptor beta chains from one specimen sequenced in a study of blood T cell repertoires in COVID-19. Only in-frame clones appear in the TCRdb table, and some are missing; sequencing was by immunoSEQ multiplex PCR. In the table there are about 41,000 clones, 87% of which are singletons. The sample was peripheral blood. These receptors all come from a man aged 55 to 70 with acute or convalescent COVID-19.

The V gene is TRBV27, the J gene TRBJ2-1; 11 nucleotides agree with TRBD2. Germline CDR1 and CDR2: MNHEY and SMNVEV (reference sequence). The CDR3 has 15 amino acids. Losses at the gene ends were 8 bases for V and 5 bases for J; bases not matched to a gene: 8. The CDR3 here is CASGGLAGGDNEQFF. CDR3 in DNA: TGTGCCAGCGGGGGTCTAGCGGGGGGTGACAATGAGCAGTTCTTC.

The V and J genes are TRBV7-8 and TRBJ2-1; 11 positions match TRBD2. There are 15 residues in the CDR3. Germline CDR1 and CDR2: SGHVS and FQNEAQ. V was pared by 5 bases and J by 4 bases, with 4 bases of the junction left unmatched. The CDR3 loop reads CASSQVAGGYNEQFF. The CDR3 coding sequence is TGTGCCAGCAGCCAAGTAGCGGGGGGGTACAATGAGCAGTTCTTC.

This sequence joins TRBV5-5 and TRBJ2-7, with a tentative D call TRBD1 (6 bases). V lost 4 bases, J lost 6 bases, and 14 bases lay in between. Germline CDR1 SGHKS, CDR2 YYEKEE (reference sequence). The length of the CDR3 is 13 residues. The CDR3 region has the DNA TGTGCCAGCAGCCAATCTCGGGACACCGAGCAGTACTTC. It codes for CASSQSRDTEQYF. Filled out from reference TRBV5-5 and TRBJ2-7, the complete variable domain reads DAGVTQSPTHLIKTRGQQVTLRCSPISGHKSVSWYQQVLGQGPQFIFQYYEKEERGRGNFPDRFSARQFPNYSSELNVNALLLGDSALYLCASSQSRDTEQYFGPGTRLTVT.

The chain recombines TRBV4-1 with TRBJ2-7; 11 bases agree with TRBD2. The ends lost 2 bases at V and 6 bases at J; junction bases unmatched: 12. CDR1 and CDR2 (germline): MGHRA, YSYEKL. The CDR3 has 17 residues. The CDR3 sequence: CASSQPGTSGGPGEQYF. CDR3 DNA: TGCGCCAGCAGCCAACCTGGCACTAGCGGGGGTCCTGGCGAGCAGTACTTC.

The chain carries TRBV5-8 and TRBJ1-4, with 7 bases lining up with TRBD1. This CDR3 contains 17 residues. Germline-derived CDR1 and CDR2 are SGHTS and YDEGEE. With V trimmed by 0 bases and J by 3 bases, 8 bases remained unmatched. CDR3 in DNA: TGTGCCAGCAGCTTGGCCTTCAGAGGGACAGCTAATGAAAAACTGTTTTTT. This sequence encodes CASSLAFRGTANEKLFF.

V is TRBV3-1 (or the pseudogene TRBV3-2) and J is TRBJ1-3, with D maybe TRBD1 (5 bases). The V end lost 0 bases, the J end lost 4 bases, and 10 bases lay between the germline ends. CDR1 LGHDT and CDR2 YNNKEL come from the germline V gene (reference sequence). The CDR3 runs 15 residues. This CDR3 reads CASSQDRVAGNTIYF. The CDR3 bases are TGTGCCAGCAGCCAAGACAGGGTAGCAGGAAACACCATATATTTT.

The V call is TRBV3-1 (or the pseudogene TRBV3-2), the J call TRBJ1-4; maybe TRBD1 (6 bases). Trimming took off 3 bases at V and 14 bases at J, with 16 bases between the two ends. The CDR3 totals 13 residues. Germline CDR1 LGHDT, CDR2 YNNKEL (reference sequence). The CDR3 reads CASSQPQGSMLFF. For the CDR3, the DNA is TGTGCCAGCAGCCAGCCACAGGGCTCAATGCTGTTTTTT.

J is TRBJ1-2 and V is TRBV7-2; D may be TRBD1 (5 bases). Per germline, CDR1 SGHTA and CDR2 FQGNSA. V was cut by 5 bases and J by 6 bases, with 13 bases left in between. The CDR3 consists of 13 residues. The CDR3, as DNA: TGTGCCAGCAGCCTCGGGACTAGGGATGGCTACACCTTC. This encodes CASSLGTRDGYTF.

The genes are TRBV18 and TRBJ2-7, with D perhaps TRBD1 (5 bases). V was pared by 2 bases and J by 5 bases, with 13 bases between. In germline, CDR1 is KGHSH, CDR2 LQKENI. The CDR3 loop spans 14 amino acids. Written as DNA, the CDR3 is TGTGCCAGCTCACCAAAGGGGCCAAGCGACGAGCAGTACTTC. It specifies CASSPKGPSDEQYF.

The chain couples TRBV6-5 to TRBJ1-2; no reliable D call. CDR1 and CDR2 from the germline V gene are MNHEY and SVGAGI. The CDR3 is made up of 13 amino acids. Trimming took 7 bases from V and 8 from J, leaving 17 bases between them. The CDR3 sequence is CASTSVAVPGYTF. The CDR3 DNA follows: TGTGCCAGCACCTCCGTAGCAGTACCAGGCTACACCTTC.

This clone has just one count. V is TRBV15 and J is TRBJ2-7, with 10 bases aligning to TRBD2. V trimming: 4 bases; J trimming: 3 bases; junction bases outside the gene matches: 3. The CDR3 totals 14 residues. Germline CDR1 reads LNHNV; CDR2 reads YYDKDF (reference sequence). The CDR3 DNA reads TGTGCCACCAGCAATAGCGGGGGGTACTACGAGCAGTACTTC. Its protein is CATSNSGGYYEQYF.

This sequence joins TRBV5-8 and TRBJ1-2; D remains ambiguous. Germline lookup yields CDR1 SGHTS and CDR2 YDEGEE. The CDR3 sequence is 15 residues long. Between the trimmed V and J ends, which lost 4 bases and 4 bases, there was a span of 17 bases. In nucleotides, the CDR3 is TGTGCCAGCAGCCGAAGGACGGGCCGGGGCTATGGCTACACCTTC. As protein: CASSRRTGRGYGYTF.

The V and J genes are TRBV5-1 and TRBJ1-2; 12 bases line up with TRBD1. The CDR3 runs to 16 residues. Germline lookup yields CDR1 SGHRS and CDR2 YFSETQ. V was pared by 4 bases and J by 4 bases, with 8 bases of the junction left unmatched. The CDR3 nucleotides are TGCGCCAGCAGCGGGACAGGGGGCTCACCAACCTATGGCTACACCTTC. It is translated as CASSGTGGSPTYGYTF.

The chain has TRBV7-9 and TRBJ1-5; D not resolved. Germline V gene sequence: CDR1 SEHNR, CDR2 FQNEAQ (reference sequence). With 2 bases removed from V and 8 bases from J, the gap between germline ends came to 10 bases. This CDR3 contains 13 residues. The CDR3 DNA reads TGTGCCAGCAGCTTACAAGAACTAGAGCCCCAGCATTTT. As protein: CASSLQELEPQHF.